These T cell receptor beta chains were read from a single sample in a study of cytomegalovirus exposure and HLA in healthy donors. Clones were read by immunoSEQ multiplex PCR, and TCRdb kept only the in-frame ones, dropping some. The sample shows around 140,000 clones, approximately 74% of them seen only once. Specimen: PBMCs. The receptors originated from a male donor in good health and CMV-seronegative. Each CDR3 is given with its conserved first and last residue. The order of the fields is V gene, J gene, clone size, D gene, CDR3 DNA, CDR3 protein. A D gene is named only where the DNA matches it firmly. Rows give clone size only sometimes, using once, few, many, or a class for an expanded clone.

TRBV5-1	TRBJ1-3	-	-	TGCGCCAGCACCCTAACCCCCGACAGTCTCGGAAACACCATATATTTT	CASTLTPDSLGNTIYF
TRBV27	TRBJ2-7	-	-	TGTGCCAGCAGTTTAAGGGACACCTACGAGCAGTACTTC	CASSLRDTYEQYF
TRBV29-1	TRBJ2-1	-	-	TGCAGCGTTTTTCGGGTCAATGAGCAGTTCTTC	CSVFRVNEQFF
TRBV7-9	TRBJ2-7	-	TRBD1	TGTGCCAGCAGCTTAGGGACAGGGAGCTACGAGCAGTACTTC	CASSLGTGSYEQYF
TRBV13	TRBJ1-1	-	TRBD1	TGTGCCACCGGGACAGGGCTCACTGAAGCTTTCTTT	CATGTGLTEAFF
TRBV28	TRBJ1-3	-	-	TGTGCCAGCAATACAGGAGCTACGAGCTCTGGAAACACCATATATTTT	CASNTGATSSGNTIYF
TRBV18	TRBJ2-5	-	TRBD2	TGTGCCAGCTCACTCCGGGAGGAAGAGACCCAGTACTTC	CASSLREEETQYF
TRBV20-1	TRBJ2-1	-	-	TGCAGTGCTGCCCAGAATGAGCAGTTCTTC	CSAAQNEQFF
TRBV5-5	TRBJ2-6	few	-	TGTGCCAGCAGCCAAGAGGACAGCTCTGGGGCCAACGTCCTGACTTTC	CASSQEDSSGANVLTF
TRBV18	TRBJ1-6	once	TRBD1	TGTGCCAGCTCACTGGACAGGGTAGGCTCACCCCTCCACTTT	CASSLDRVGSPLHF
TRBV20-1	TRBJ1-1	-	-	TGCAGTGCTAGAGACTCTGAAGCTTTCTTT	CSARDSEAFF
TRBV4-3	TRBJ2-3	-	TRBD2	TGCGCCAGCAGCCAAGAAAGCGGGAGAGTGGCAGATACGCAGTACTTT	CASSQESGRVADTQYF
TRBV6-4	TRBJ1-1	-	-	TGTGCCAGCAGTGACTCGAAATTCGTGGAGGACACTGAAGCTTTCTTT	CASSDSKFVEDTEAFF
TRBV6-1	TRBJ2-7	once	TRBD2	TGTGCCAGCAGTTCGGGACTAGCGGGCCTCTACGAGCAGTACTTC	CASSSGLAGLYEQYF
TRBV7-2	TRBJ2-7	once	-	TGTGCCAGCAGCTTAGTAGTGAGCCAATTAGTGGCCTACGAGCAGTACTTC	CASSLVVSQLVAYEQYF
TRBV5-4	TRBJ2-7	few	-	TGTGCCAGCAGCTTGGAGTCTAGTATCTACGAGCAGTACTTC	CASSLESSIYEQYF
TRBV4-1	TRBJ1-2	few	TRBD1	TGCGCCAGCAGCCAAGCCTGGGACAGGGCGGACTATGGCTACACCTTC	CASSQAWDRADYGYTF
TRBV5-4	TRBJ2-6	-	TRBD1	TGTGCCAGCAGCTTAACCGGGACAGGTCGTAACGGGGCCAACGTCCTGACTTTC	CASSLTGTGRNGANVLTF
TRBV28	TRBJ2-2	few	TRBD2	TGTGCCAGCAGTTTATGGCGACTAGCGGGAGGACCCGGGGAGCTGTTTTTT	CASSLWRLAGGPGELFF
TRBV11-1	TRBJ2-1	-	-	TGTGCCAGCAGCATAGCTAGGGGCAGGGGCCCTTCTAATGAGCAGTTCTTC	CASSIARGRGPSNEQFF
TRBV28	TRBJ1-2	-	TRBD1	TGTGCCAGCAGCCGGGATGGACAGGCCCATGGCTACACCTTC	CASSRDGQAHGYTF
TRBV28	TRBJ2-5	once	TRBD2	TGTGCCAGCAGTTTACTCGCGACTAGCGGGAGGTTCGGGGAGACCCAGTACTTC	CASSLLATSGRFGETQYF
TRBV7-8	TRBJ2-7	-	TRBD2	TGTGCCAGCAGCTTAGGGGGGACTAGCGGTTCCTACGAGCAGTACTTC	CASSLGGTSGSYEQYF
TRBV4-2	TRBJ2-4	-	TRBD2	TGTGCCAGCAGCCAAGATCCACTAGCGGGGCCCACGGGAGCCAAAAACATTCAGTACTTC	CASSQDPLAGPTGAKNIQYF
TRBV4-2	TRBJ2-7	few	-	TGTGCCAGCAGCCACTCGACGTCGACGGGTCCCGAGCAGTACTTC	CASSHSTSTGPEQYF
TRBV5-1	TRBJ1-1	-	-	TGCGCCAGCAGCCCCTCGACCGGACTCTTTTCGGCCGACACTGAAGCTTTCTTT	CASSPSTGLFSADTEAFF
TRBV6-5	TRBJ2-7	-	TRBD2	TGTGCCAGCAGTTTGTCCCTGACTAGCGGGAGCCACGAGCAGTACTTC	CASSLSLTSGSHEQYF
TRBV6-6	TRBJ1-1	few	-	TGTGCCAGCAGTCACCTGGTCCTCCTAGACACTGAAGCTTTCTTT	CASSHLVLLDTEAFF
TRBV5-1	TRBJ2-2	-	-	TGCGCCAGCAGCTCCCAGGGCACCGGGGAGCTGTTTTTT	CASSSQGTGELFF
TRBV28	TRBJ2-5	-	TRBD1	TGTGCCAGCAGTTCCCTCAGACAGGGCATGAGGAAGACCCAGTACTTC	CASSSLRQGMRKTQYF
TRBV7-2	TRBJ1-3	-	-	TGTGCCAGCAGCCCCACGACTCAGAGCTCTGGAAACACCATATATTTT	CASSPTTQSSGNTIYF
TRBV2	TRBJ1-2	-	TRBD1	TGTGCCAGCACTTCGGGGGGGGAGGGGGCACCTAACTATGGCTACACCTTC	CASTSGGEGAPNYGYTF
TRBV30	TRBJ2-7	-	-	TGTGCCTGGAGTAATAAGGGGATCAGGTACGAGCAGTACTTC	CAWSNKGIRYEQYF
TRBV7-2	TRBJ1-3	few	-	TGTGCCAGCAGCAAAGGACAGCCAGCCTCTGGAAACACCATATATTTT	CASSKGQPASGNTIYF
TRBV5-6	TRBJ2-7	-	TRBD2	TGTGCCAGCAGCTTGGCGGGGGGGCCAGGGTACGAGCAGTACTTC	CASSLAGGPGYEQYF
TRBV19	TRBJ1-1	-	TRBD1	TGTGCCAGTAGTCCGGAAACAGGGGTTACTGAAGCTTTCTTT	CASSPETGVTEAFF
TRBV28	TRBJ2-4	few	-	TGTGCCAGCAGCCGCGGGACCCTAGCCAAAAACATTCAGTACTTC	CASSRGTLAKNIQYF
TRBV6-1	TRBJ2-7	-	TRBD2	TGTGCCAGCAGTGATGTAGCGGGAGGCCCATATGAGCAGTACTTC	CASSDVAGGPYEQYF
TRBV4-3	TRBJ1-2	-	TRBD1	TGCGCCAGCAGCCAAGAATGGACAGGGCGATCCTATGGCTACACCTTC	CASSQEWTGRSYGYTF
TRBV28	TRBJ1-4	-	TRBD1	TGTGCCAGCAGCCCGGGACAGGGGTTGGGGGAGGCTAATGAAAAACTGTTTTTT	CASSPGQGLGEANEKLFF
TRBV30	TRBJ2-2	few	TRBD2	TGTGCCTGGAGTAGGCTGGGAGGGAGGGCCGGGGAGCTGTTTTTT	CAWSRLGGRAGELFF
TRBV27	TRBJ2-7	-	TRBD1	TGTGCCAGCAGCCCGCCGGACAGGGAGGCCTTCGAGCAGTACTTC	CASSPPDREAFEQYF
TRBV5-1	TRBJ2-2	-	-	TGCGCCAGCAGCTTGGATCCAGGTCGAGTCGGGGAGCTGTTTTTT	CASSLDPGRVGELFF
TRBV19	TRBJ2-7	-	-	TGTGCCAGTAGCGTCAACTCCCCCTACGAGCAGTACTTC	CASSVNSPYEQYF
TRBV7-8	TRBJ2-5	-	TRBD2	TGTGCCAGCAGCCGAGGACTAGCGACTCAAAAAGAGACCCAGTACTTC	CASSRGLATQKETQYF
TRBV7-2	TRBJ2-7	-	-	TGTGCCAGCAGCTTAGATCGGGGCGAGCAGTACTTC	CASSLDRGEQYF
TRBV7-3	TRBJ2-1	once	-	TGTGCCAGCAGCCCCGGAGAGCGGGCAGAGCAGTTCTTC	CASSPGERAEQFF
TRBV30	TRBJ2-1	-	-	TGTGCCTGGAGTATAAGCCAGGGCTCCTACAATGAGCAGTTCTTC	CAWSISQGSYNEQFF
TRBV5-1	TRBJ2-3	-	-	TGCGCCAGCAGCTTGGCCCCCGGGCGGGTGGCCCCCACAGATACGCAGTATTTT	CASSLAPGRVAPTDTQYF
TRBV4-3	TRBJ2-2	-	TRBD1	TGCGCCAGCAGCCAAGATCTTTTTTACGACAGGGAGAACACCGGGGAGCTGTTTTTT	CASSQDLFYDRENTGELFF
TRBV5-1	TRBJ2-1	few	TRBD2	TGCGCCAGCAGCTTGGTGGACGGGAGGTATTCCCCCTACCTTGATGAGCAGTTCTTC	CASSLVDGRYSPYLDEQFF
TRBV4-1	TRBJ2-6	-	-	TGCGCCAGCAGCCAAGTTCCACAGTCTTCTGGGGCCAACGTCCTGACTTTC	CASSQVPQSSGANVLTF
TRBV6-5	TRBJ2-7	-	-	TGTGCCAGCAGCCCCGAGGAGGGGGCCCACGAGCAGTACTTC	CASSPEEGAHEQYF
TRBV30	TRBJ2-7	-	-	TGTGCCTGGAGTATCCGGGACTTCTACGAGCAGTACTTC	CAWSIRDFYEQYF
TRBV6-5	TRBJ1-5	-	TRBD1	TGTGCCAGCAGTGCGGACAGGTCTAGCAATCAGCCCCAGCATTTT	CASSADRSSNQPQHF
TRBV15	TRBJ1-1	-	-	TGTGCCACCAGCAGAGATTCGGCAGGGACTGAAGCTTTCTTT	CATSRDSAGTEAFF
TRBV4-2	TRBJ2-3	-	-	TGTGCCAGCAGCCAAGGTGGAGGGGCAGATACGCAGTATTTT	CASSQGGGADTQYF
TRBV29-1	TRBJ1-2	few	-	TGCAGCGTTGACAGGGTCTCAGGGTATGGCTACACCTTC	CSVDRVSGYGYTF
TRBV2	TRBJ2-7	-	TRBD1	TGTGCCAGCATTATCGGGACAGGGACCTACGAGCAGTACTTC	CASIIGTGTYEQYF
TRBV5-4	TRBJ2-7	-	-	TGTGCCAGCAGCTTGGGCGGAGATGTCTACGAGCAGTACTTC	CASSLGGDVYEQYF